The 16 T cell receptor beta chains reported below all come from one sample, sequenced in a study of blood T cell repertoires in COVID-19. The method was immunoSEQ multiplex PCR; TCRdb's version includes in-frame clones alone and lacks a portion of them. The sample carries a few hundred thousand clones, about 88% recorded once. The sequencing input was peripheral blood. Source of these receptors: a woman in her 40s who had recovered from COVID-19.

This clone was seen once. The V gene is TRBV19, the J gene TRBJ2-3; 11 bases fit TRBD2. The germline CDR1 and CDR2 sequences are LNHDA and SQIVND (reference sequence). CDR3 length: 18 amino acids. The J segment lost 3 bases and the V segment lost 1 base, leaving 9 bases of the junction unmatched. This chain's CDR3 is CASSIALAGGPPTDTQYF. CDR3 coding DNA: TGTGCCAGTAGTATAGCCTTAGCGGGAGGGCCGCCGACAGATACGCAGTATTTT.

The chain has TRBV11-3 and TRBJ2-5; the D is unclear. There are 15 residues in the CDR3. Germline CDR1 and CDR2: SGHNT and YENEEA. V lost 5 bases and J 7 bases, leaving 20 bases between the germline ends. The CDR3 DNA reads TGTGCCAGCAGCCTTATGGGTCTAGGAGATCGGACCCAGTACTTC. This translates into CASSLMGLGDRTQYF.

The genes are TRBV24-1 and TRBJ2-2; D might be TRBD1 (6 bases). The V end was cut by 4 bases, the J end by 4 bases, with 12 bases between. The length of the CDR3 is 15 residues. From germline, CDR1 is KGHDR and CDR2 SFDVKD. The CDR3 DNA reads TGTGCCACCAGTGACCCGCAGGGGTCCACCGGGGAGCTGTTTTTT. It specifies CATSDPQGSTGELFF.

V usage is TRBV5-1 and J usage is TRBJ1-4; D ambiguous. The germline V gene has CDR1 SGHRS and CDR2 YFSETQ. This CDR3 is 13 amino acids long. V lost 9 bases and J 0 bases, leaving 9 bases between the germline ends. The CDR3 nucleotides read TGCGCCATTCACAGCACAACTAATGAAAAACTGTTTTTT. This translates into CAIHSTTNEKLFF.

This clone was observed once. CDR3 nucleotide sequence: TGTGCCAGCACCCCACGGGGGGGAATCGACACTGAAGCTTTCTTT. Protein sequence: CASTPRGGIDTEAFF. The chain combines TRBV6-5 with TRBJ1-1; a possible D gene is TRBD1 (5 bases). CDR3 length equals 15 residues. Trimming shortened V by 7 bases and J by 3 bases, and 18 bases separated the two germline ends. The germline gives CDR1 MNHEY, CDR2 SVGAGI.

The chain is built from TRBV13 and TRBJ2-5, with TRBD1 as a possible D gene (6 bases). The CDR3 contains 14 residues. The germline CDR1 and CDR2 sequences are PRHDT and FYEKMQ (reference sequence). Trimming took off 5 bases at V and 6 bases at J, with 16 bases between the two ends. CDR3 sequence reads: CASSGETGVKTQYF. CDR3 DNA: TGTGCCAGCAGCGGAGAGACAGGCGTGAAGACCCAGTACTTC.

The gene calls are TRBV5-4 and TRBJ1-1; weak D call: TRBD1 (6 bases). The CDR3 extends over 15 amino acids. The germline V and J ends were trimmed by 5 bases and 6 bases, with 20 bases remaining between them. The germline CDR1 and CDR2 sequences are SGHNT and YYREEE (reference sequence). CDR3 in amino acids: CASSPGRTATPEAFF. For the CDR3, the DNA is TGTGCCAGCAGTCCCGGGAGGACAGCAACCCCTGAAGCTTTCTTT.

A single count supports this clone. J is TRBJ2-1 and V is TRBV5-6; 8 nucleotides align to TRBD2. Germline V gene sequence: CDR1 SGHDT, CDR2 YYEEEE. The CDR3 length is 15 residues. V was pared by 4 bases and J by 3 bases, with 6 bases of the junction left unmatched. The DNA of the CDR3 is TGTGCCAGCAGCGTCCAAGCGGGGGTCTACAATGAGCAGTTCTTC. Protein: CASSVQAGVYNEQFF.

This clone has more than one count but fewer than ten. This chain uses TRBV19 with TRBJ2-1, with a weak D call TRBD2 (6 bases). Germline V gene lookup returns CDR1 LNHDA and CDR2 SQIVND (reference sequence). The CDR3 sequence is 14 residues long. The V end was cut by 3 bases, the J end by 6 bases, with 12 bases between. For the CDR3, the DNA is TGTGCCAGTAGTATTCTGGGAGGAACCAATGAGCAGTTCTTC. This encodes CASSILGGTNEQFF.

CDR3 bases: TGTGCCAGCAGCCAACCCAGCGGGAGCAATACCGGGGAGCTGTTTTTT. Amino acid sequence: CASSQPSGSNTGELFF. The V call is TRBV6-2 or TRBV6-3, the J call TRBJ2-2; 8 nucleotides match TRBD2. Germline V CDR1 and CDR2: MNHEY, SVGEGT. V dropped 6 bases and J dropped 5; count of bases not matched to a gene: 11. The CDR3 spans 16 residues.

This clone was counted a few times. The chain combines TRBV4-3 with TRBJ2-2, with D maybe TRBD1 (5 bases). V lost 1 base, J lost 1 base, and 13 bases lay in between. Germline V gene lookup returns CDR1 LGHNA and CDR2 YSLEER. This CDR3 contains 17 residues. The CDR3 region has the DNA TGCGCCAGCAGCCAAGCACGCGACAGCGAGAACACCGGGGAGCTGTTTTTT. Amino acids: CASSQARDSENTGELFF.

The chain joins TRBV20-1 to TRBJ2-6; TRBD2 aligns across 7 bases. The CDR3 contains 15 residues. The V gene's germline CDR1 is DFQATT and CDR2 SNEGSKA (reference sequence). Germline trimming cut 3 bases from V and 4 bases from J; bases unmatched to any gene: 6. The CDR3 bases are TGCAGTGCTAGTGTGAGCGGGGAAGGGGCCAACGTCCTGACTTTC. This translates into CSASVSGEGANVLTF.

The rearrangement joins TRBV18 to TRBJ2-2; D not certain. V was cut by 3 bases and J by 0 bases, with 14 bases left in between. CDR3 length: 17 amino acids. Germline CDR1 and CDR2: KGHSH and LQKENI. CDR3: CASSPIEGGTNTGELFF. CDR3 nucleotide sequence: TGTGCCAGCTCACCTATAGAAGGCGGCACGAACACCGGGGAGCTGTTTTTT. The full variable domain, completed using reference TRBV18 and TRBJ2-2, is NAGVMQNPRHLVRRRGQEARLRCSPMKGHSHVYWYRQLPEEGLKFMVYLQKENIIDESGMPKERFSAEFPKEGPSILRIQQVVRGDSAAYFCASSPIEGGTNTGELFFGEGSRLTVL.

The chain uses TRBV11-1 and TRBJ1-3; 10 positions agree with TRBD1. The CDR3 consists of 15 residues. Germline V CDR1 and CDR2: SGHAT, FQDESV (reference sequence). The J segment lost 6 bases and the V segment lost 5 bases, leaving 7 bases of the junction unmatched. Written as DNA, the CDR3 is TGTGCCAGCAGCAGAACGGACAGGGGGTCAAACACCATATATTTT. Its protein is CASSRTDRGSNTIYF.

The chain has TRBV18 and TRBJ2-3; TRBD2 matches at 14 bases. With V trimmed by 2 bases and J by 2 bases, 3 bases remained unmatched. The CDR3 contains 17 residues. The germline gives CDR1 KGHSH, CDR2 LQKENI. This chain's CDR3 is CASSPGLAGGPTDTQYF. The CDR3 DNA sequence: TGTGCCAGCTCACCAGGACTAGCGGGGGGCCCCACAGATACGCAGTATTTT.

This clone was counted a single time. J is TRBJ1-1 and V is TRBV15; D is perhaps TRBD1 (6 bases). With 0 bases removed from V and 3 bases from J, the gap between germline ends came to 14 bases. CDR3 size: 16 residues. Germline V gives CDR1 LNHNV, CDR2 YYDKDF (reference sequence). CDR3 coding DNA: TGTGCCACCAGCAGAGATTTCCAGGGGCGCGACACTGAAGCTTTCTTT. It is translated as CATSRDFQGRDTEAFF.